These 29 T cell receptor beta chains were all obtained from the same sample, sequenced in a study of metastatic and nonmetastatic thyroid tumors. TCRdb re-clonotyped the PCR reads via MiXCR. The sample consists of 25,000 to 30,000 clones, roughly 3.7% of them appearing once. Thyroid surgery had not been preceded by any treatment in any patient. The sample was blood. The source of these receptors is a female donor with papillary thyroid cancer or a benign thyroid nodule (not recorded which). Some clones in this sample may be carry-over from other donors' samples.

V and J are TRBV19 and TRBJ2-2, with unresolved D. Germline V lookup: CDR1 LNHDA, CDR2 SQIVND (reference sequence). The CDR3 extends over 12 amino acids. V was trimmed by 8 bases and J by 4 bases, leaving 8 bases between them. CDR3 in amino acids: CASESVTGELFF. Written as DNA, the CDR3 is TGTGCCAGTGAGTCGGTCACCGGGGAGCTGTTTTTT. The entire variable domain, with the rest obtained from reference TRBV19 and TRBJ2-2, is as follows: DGGITQSPKYLFRKEGQNVTLSCEQNLNHDAMYWYRQDPGQGLRLIYYSQIVNDFQKGDIAEGYSVSREKKESFPLTVTSAQKNPTAFYLCASESVTGELFFGEGSRLTVL.

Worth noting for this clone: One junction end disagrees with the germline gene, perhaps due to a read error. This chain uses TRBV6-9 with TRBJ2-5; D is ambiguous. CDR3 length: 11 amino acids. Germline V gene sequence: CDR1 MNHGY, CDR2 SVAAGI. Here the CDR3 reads CASSRVETQYF. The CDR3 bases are TGCGCCAGTAGTCGAGTGGAGACCCAGTACTTC.

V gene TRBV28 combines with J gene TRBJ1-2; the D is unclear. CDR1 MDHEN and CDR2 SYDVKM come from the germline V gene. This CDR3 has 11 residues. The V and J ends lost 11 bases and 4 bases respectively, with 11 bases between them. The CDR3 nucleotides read TGTGCCGGATCCAGCGCCTATGGCTACACCTTC. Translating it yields CAGSSAYGYTF.

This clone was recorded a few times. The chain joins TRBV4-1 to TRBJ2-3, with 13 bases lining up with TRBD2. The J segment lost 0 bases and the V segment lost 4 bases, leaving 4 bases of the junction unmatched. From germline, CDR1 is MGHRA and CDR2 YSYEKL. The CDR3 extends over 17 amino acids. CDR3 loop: CASSLGLAGVSTDTQYF. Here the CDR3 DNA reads TGCGCCAGCAGCCTAGGACTAGCGGGAGTGAGCACAGATACGCAGTATTTT.

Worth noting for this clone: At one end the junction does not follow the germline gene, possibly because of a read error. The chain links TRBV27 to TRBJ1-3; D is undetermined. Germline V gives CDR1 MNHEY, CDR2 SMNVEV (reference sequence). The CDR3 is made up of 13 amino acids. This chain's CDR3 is CTSSSSLGNTIYF. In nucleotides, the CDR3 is TGTACCAGCAGTTCTTCTCTGGGAAACACCATATATTTT.

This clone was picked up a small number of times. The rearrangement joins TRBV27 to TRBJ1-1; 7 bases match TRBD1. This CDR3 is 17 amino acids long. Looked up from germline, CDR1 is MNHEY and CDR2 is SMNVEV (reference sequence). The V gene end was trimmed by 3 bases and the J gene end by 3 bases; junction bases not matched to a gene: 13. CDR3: CASSFSQGKGGDTEAFF. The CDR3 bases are TGTGCCAGCAGTTTTTCACAGGGGAAAGGGGGGGACACTGAAGCTTTCTTT.

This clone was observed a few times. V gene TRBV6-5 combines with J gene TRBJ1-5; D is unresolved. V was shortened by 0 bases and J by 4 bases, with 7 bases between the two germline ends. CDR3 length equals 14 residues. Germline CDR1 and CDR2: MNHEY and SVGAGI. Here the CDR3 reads CASSYSRLNQPQHF. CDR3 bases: TGTGCCAGCAGTTACTCACGGCTGAATCAGCCCCAGCATTTT.

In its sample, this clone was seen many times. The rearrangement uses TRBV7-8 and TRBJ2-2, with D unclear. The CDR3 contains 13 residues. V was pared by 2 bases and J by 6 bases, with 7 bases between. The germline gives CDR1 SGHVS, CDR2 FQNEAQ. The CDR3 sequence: CASSLWSPGELFF. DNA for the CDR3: TGTGCCAGCAGCTTATGGTCTCCCGGGGAGCTGTTTTTT.

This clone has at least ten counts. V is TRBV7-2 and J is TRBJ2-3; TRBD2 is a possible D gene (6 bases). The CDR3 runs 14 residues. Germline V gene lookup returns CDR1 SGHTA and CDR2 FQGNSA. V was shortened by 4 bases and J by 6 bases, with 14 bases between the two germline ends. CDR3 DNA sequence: TGTGCCAGCAGCTCGGAGGGCCAGTCGGATACGCAGTATTTT. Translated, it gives CASSSEGQSDTQYF. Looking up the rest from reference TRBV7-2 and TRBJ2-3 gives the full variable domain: GAGVSQSPSNKVTEKGKDVELRCDPISGHTALYWYRQSLGQGLEFLIYFQGNSAPDKSGLPSDRFSAERTGGSVSTLTIQRTQQEDSAVYLCASSSEGQSDTQYFGPGTRLTVL.

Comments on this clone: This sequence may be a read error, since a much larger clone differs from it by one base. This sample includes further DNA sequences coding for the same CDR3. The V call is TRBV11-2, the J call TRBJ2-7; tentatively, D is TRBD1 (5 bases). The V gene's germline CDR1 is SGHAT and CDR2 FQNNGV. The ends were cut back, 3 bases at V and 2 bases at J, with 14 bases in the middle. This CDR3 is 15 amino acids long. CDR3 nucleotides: TGTGCCAGCAGCTTGGGGTCAAGGGGCGCCTACGAGCAGTACTTC. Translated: CASSLGSRGAYEQYF.

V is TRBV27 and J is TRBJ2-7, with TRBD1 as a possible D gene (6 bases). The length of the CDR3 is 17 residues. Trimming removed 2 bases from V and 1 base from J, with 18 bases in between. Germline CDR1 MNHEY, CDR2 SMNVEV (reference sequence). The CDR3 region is CASSLKFNRANSYEQYF. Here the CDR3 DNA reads TGTGCCAGCAGTTTAAAGTTCAACAGGGCCAATTCCTACGAGCAGTACTTC.

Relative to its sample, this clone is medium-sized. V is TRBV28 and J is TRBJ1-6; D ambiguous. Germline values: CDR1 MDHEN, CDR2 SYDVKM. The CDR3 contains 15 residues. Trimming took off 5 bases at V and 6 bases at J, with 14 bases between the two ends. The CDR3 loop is CASSVLEALNSPLHF. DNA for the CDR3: TGTGCCAGCAGTGTCCTCGAAGCTCTTAATTCACCCCTCCACTTT.

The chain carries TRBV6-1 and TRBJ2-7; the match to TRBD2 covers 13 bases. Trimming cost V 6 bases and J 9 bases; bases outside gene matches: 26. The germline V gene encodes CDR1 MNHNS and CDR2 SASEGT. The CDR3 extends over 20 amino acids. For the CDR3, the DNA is TGTGCCAGCAGACCCACTCCTAAGAGGACTAGCGGGAGTTTTTCCCTAGGGCAGTACTTC. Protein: CASRPTPKRTSGSFSLGQYF.

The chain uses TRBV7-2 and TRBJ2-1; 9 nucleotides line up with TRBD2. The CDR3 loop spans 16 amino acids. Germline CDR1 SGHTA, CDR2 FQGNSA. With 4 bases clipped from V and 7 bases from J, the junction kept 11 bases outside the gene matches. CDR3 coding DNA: TGTGCCAGCAGCTCGCGGACTAGCGAAGTACATAATGAGCAGTTCTTC. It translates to CASSSRTSEVHNEQFF.

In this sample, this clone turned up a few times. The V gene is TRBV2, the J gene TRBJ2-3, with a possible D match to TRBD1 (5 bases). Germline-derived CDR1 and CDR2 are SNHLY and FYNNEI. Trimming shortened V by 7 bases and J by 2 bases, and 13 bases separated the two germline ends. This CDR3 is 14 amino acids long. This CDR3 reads CASTSGQPTDTQYF. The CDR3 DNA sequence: TGTGCCAGCACCTCAGGGCAGCCCACAGATACGCAGTATTTT.

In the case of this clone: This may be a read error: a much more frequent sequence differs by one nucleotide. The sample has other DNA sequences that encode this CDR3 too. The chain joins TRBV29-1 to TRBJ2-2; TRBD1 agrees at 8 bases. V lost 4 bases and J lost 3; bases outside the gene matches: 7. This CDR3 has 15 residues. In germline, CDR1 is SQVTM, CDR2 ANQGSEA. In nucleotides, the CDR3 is TGCAGCGTTGTCACAGGGGGACGGGACACCGGGGAGCTGTTTTTT. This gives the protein CSVVTGGRDTGELFF.

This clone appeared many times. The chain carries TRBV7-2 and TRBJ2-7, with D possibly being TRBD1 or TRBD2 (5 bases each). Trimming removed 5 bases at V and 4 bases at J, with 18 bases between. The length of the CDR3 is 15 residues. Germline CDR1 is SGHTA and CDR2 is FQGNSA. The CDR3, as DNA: TGTGCCAGCAGCCCAGGCACGGGGCGCATGTACGAGCAGTACTTC. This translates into CASSPGTGRMYEQYF.

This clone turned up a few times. The chain's CDR3 is CSATTAGGPTDTQYF. In DNA form, the CDR3 reads TGCAGTGCTACAACAGCGGGAGGGCCGACAGATACGCAGTATTTT. The chain combines TRBV20-1 with TRBJ2-3; 10 nucleotides align to TRBD2. Germline V CDR1 and CDR2: DFQATT, SNEGSKA (reference sequence). J lost 3 bases, V lost 4 bases, and 7 bases had no gene match. The CDR3 sequence is 15 residues long.

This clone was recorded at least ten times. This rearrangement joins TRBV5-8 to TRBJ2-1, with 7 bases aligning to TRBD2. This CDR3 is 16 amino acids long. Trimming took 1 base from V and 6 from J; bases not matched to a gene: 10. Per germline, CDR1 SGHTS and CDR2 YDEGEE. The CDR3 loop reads CASSLFVGGPFNEQFF. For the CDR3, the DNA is TGTGCCAGCAGCTTGTTCGTGGGAGGGCCTTTCAATGAGCAGTTCTTC. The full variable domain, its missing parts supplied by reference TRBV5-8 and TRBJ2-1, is EAGVTQSPTHLIKTRGQQATLRCSPISGHTSVYWYQQALGLGLQFLLWYDEGEERNRGNFPPRFSGRQFPNYSSELNVNALELEDSALYLCASSLFVGGPFNEQFFGPGTRLTVL.

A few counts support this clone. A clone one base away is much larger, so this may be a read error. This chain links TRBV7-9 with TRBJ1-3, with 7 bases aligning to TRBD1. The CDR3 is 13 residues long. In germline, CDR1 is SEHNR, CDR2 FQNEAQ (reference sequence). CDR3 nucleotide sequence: TGTGCCAGAAGCTTAGGGGGCGAGGACACCATATATTTT. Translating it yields CARSLGGEDTIYF.

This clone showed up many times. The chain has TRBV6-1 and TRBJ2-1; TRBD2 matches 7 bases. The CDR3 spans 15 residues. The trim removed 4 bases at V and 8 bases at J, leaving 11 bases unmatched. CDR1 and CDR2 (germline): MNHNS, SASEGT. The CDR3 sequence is CASSGAYGGSDEQFF. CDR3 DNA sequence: TGTGCCAGCAGTGGTGCGTACGGCGGGAGCGATGAGCAGTTCTTC.

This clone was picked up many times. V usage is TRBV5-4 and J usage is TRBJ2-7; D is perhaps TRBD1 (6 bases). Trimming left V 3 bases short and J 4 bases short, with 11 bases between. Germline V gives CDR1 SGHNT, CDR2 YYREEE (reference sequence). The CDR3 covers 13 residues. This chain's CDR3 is CASSSGHQYEQYF. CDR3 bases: TGTGCCAGCAGCTCGGGACATCAGTACGAGCAGTACTTC.

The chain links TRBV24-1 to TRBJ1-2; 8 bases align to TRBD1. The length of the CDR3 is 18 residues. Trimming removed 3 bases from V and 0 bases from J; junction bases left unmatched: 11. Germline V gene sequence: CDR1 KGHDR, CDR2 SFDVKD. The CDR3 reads CATSDRIPGTGSNYGYTF. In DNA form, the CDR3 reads TGTGCCACCAGTGATCGGATACCCGGGACAGGATCTAACTATGGCTACACCTTC.

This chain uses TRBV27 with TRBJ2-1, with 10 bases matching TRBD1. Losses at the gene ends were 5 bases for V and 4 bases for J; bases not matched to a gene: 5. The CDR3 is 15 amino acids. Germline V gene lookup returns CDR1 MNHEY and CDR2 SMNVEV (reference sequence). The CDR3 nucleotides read TGTGCCAGCAGTCCGACAGGGGGCATTTACAATGAGCAGTTCTTC. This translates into CASSPTGGIYNEQFF.

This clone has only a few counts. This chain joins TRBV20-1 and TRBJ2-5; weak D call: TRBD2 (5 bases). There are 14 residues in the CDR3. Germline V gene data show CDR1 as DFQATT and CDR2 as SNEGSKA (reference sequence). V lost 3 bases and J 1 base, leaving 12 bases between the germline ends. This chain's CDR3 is CSARESSPQETQYF. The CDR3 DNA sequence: TGCAGTGCTAGGGAGTCTAGCCCCCAAGAGACCCAGTACTTC.

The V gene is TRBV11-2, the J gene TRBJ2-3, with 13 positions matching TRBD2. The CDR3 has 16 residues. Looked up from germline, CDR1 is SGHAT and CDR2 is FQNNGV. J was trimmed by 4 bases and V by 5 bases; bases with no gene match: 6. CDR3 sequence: CASSPGTSGAPDTQYF. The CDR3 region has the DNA TGTGCCAGCAGCCCAGGGACTAGCGGGGCCCCAGATACGCAGTATTTT. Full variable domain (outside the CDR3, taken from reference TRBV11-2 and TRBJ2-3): EAGVAQSPRYKIIEKRQSVAFWCNPISGHATLYWYQQILGQGPKLLIQFQNNGVVDDSQLPKDRFSAERLKGVDSTLKIQPAKLEDSAVYLCASSPGTSGAPDTQYFGPGTRLTVL.

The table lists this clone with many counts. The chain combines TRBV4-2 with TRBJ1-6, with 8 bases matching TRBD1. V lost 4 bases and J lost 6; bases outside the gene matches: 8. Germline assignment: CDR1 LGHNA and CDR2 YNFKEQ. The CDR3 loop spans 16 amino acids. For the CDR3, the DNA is TGTGCCAGCAGCCTGGGGCAGGGGGCGTCTAATTCACCCCTCCACTTT. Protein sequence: CASSLGQGASNSPLHF.

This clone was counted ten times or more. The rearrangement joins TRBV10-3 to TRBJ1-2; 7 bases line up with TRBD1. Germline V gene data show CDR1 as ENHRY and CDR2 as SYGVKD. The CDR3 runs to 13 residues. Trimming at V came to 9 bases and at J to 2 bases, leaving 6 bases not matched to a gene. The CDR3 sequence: CAMTGTENYGYTF. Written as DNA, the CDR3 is TGTGCCATGACCGGGACAGAGAACTATGGCTACACCTTC.

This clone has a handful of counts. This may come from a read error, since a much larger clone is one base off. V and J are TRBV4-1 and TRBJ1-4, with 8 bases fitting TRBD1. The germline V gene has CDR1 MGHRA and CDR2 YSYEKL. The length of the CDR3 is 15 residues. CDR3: CASSQEDREAEKLLF. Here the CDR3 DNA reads TGCGCCAGCAGCCAAGAGGACAGGGAGGCTGAAAAACTGCTTTTT.